The clone carrying this TCR beta chain was detected a few times. Its matching antigen is unknown. The sample comes from a study of regulatory T cells in long-lasting Graves disease. Library construction for TCR beta used iRepertoire HTBI primers and Arm-PCR of CDR3 regions. One entry per CDR3 protein results from TCRdb running MiXCR on the multiplex PCR reads. The sample holds about 400,000 distinct CDR3 sequences; less than 25% are singletons and the top ten take less than 25%. Time point indicated: persistent/refractory GD, antithyroid drugs over 5 years with positive TRAb. Preparation of the TCR library used RNA extracted from PBMCs. In this cohort, patients came from an endocrinology department located in Xi'an, China. The collection involved drawing 8 to 9 milliliters of peripheral blood into EDTA tubes. Trimming took 2 bases from V and 7 from J; bases not matched to a gene: 7. Germline values: CDR1 WSHSY, CDR2 SAAADI. The CDR3 extends over 15 amino acids.

Study outcomes and limitations: Repertoires from persistent disease leaned toward TRBV28, TRBJ1-2 and TRBJ2-5. TCR diversity in persistent Graves' patients was below that of newly diagnosed ones.

The receptor was derived from a female donor with Graves disease. The starting material was peripheral blood mononuclear cells (PBMCs), obtained when the disease was refractory, from a patient treated with antithyroid drugs. The chain employs TRBV10-2 and TRBJ2-7, with 11 bases fitting TRBD2. CDR3 in amino acids: CASSEALAGGGEQYF. The DNA for the CDR3 is TGCGCCAGCAGTGAGGCGCTAGCGGGAGGAGGGGAGCAGTACTTC.